These 15 T cell receptor beta chains originate from one sample sequenced in a study of CD8 T cells in Susac syndrome (dated by TCRdb to between 2018 and 2020). The library was obtained by the immunoSEQ multiplex PCR assay. RNA was extracted using the RNeasy kit, and about 0.45 to 1 ug of the RNA was reverse transcribed with random hexamers. TCRdb itself trimmed the public reads at Q25 with fastp, ran MiXCR and retained productive beta chains. Each CDR3 protein appears once, grouped with its most common genes and DNA. Here the sample has some 300,000 distinct CDR3 sequences; 70% to 90% occur a single time. Around 0.2% of the sample goes to the ten largest clones. Sequencing was carried out using CD8+ T cells from PBMCs. The receptors originated from a human donor with multiple sclerosis.

The rearrangement links TRBV12-5 to TRBJ1-2; no reliable D call. The length of the CDR3 is 16 residues. V lost 5 bases and J lost 4, with 20 bases in between. Germline assignment: CDR1 LGHNT and CDR2 FRNRAP. The CDR3 DNA reads as TGTGCTAGTGGTCAGAAACTTAGTGGGGATGCCTATGGCTACACCTTC. Translated, it gives CASGQKLSGDAYGYTF. The full variable domain, with the rest looked up from reference TRBV12-5 and TRBJ1-2, is DARVTQTPRHKVTEMGQEVTMRCQPILGHNTVFWYRQTMMQGLELLAYFRNRAPLDDSGMPKDRFSAEMPDATLATLKIQPSEPRDSAVYFCASGQKLSGDAYGYTFGSGTRLTVV.

The chain combines TRBV6-5 with TRBJ2-1; possible D gene TRBD2, 6 bases. CDR1 and CDR2 (germline): MNHEY, SVGAGI. The V gene lost 0 bases and the J gene lost 0 bases, with 12 bases spanning the gap. CDR3 length equals 17 residues. The CDR3: CASSYSASASSYNEQFF. For the CDR3, the DNA is TGTGCCAGCAGTTACTCTGCTAGCGCGAGCTCCTACAATGAGCAGTTCTTC.

This chain connects TRBV27 to TRBJ2-7; perhaps TRBD1 as D (6 bases). CDR1 is MNHEY, CDR2 SMNVEV, per germline (reference sequence). The ends were cut back, 0 bases at V and 2 bases at J, with 11 bases in the middle. The CDR3 has 15 residues. In DNA form, the CDR3 reads TGTGCCAGCAGTTTATCGGGGACAATGGCCTACGAGCAGTACTTC. This encodes CASSLSGTMAYEQYF.

The rearrangement joins TRBV5-4 to TRBJ1-3; D call uncertain. Trimming cost V 7 bases and J 0 bases, with 11 bases left between them. CDR1 and CDR2 (germline): SGHNT, YYREEE (reference sequence). The CDR3 consists of 14 residues. This chain's CDR3 is CASGIRGSGNTIYF. In DNA form, the CDR3 reads TGTGCCAGCGGGATAAGAGGCTCTGGAAACACCATATATTTT.

The chain uses TRBV7-9 and TRBJ2-5; the D is unclear. Germline values: CDR1 SEHNR, CDR2 FQNEAQ (reference sequence). Trimming pared 1 base from V and 9 bases from J, leaving 9 bases between. The CDR3 runs to 12 residues. CDR3 region: CASSLEALAQYF. The CDR3 DNA reads TGTGCCAGCAGCTTAGAGGCCTTGGCCCAGTACTTC.

The V and J genes are TRBV7-2 and TRBJ1-1; D unresolved. The CDR3 totals 13 residues. The V end was cut by 6 bases, the J end by 1 base, with 9 bases between. Germline lookup yields CDR1 SGHTA and CDR2 FQGNSA. As DNA, the CDR3 is TGTGCCAGCAGATCAAAAGGGAACACTGAAGCTTTCTTT. It translates to CASRSKGNTEAFF. The whole variable domain, remainder taken from reference TRBV7-2 and TRBJ1-1, is GAGVSQSPSNKVTEKGKDVELRCDPISGHTALYWYRQSLGQGLEFLIYFQGNSAPDKSGLPSDRFSAERTGGSVSTLTIQRTQQEDSAVYLCASRSKGNTEAFFGQGTRLTVV.

This clonotype came up once. The V call is TRBV28, the J call TRBJ1-2; TRBD1 agrees at 9 bases. Germline CDR1 reads MDHEN; CDR2 reads SYDVKM. After removal of 6 bases from V and 4 bases from J, the junction contained 9 bases not matched to a gene. This CDR3 spans 15 amino acids. In nucleotides, the CDR3 is TGTGCCAGCAGGTTAGGGGACAGGGACCTCTATGGCTACACCTTC. Translation: CASRLGDRDLYGYTF.

The V and J genes are TRBV28 and TRBJ2-4; D may be TRBD1 (5 bases). Germline lookup yields CDR1 MDHEN and CDR2 SYDVKM. The V gene lost 5 bases and the J gene lost 1 base, with 9 bases spanning the gap. CDR3 length: 14 amino acids. CDR3 loop: CASSPSGAKNIQYF. The CDR3 bases are TGTGCCAGCAGTCCCTCAGGGGCCAAAAACATTCAGTACTTC.

V is TRBV5-1 and J is TRBJ2-7; D gene unclear. CDR1 SGHRS and CDR2 YFSETQ come from the germline V gene. This CDR3 contains 15 residues. The ends were cut back, 0 bases at V and 2 bases at J, with 12 bases in the middle. CDR3 sequence reads: CASSLGVSPTYEQYF. CDR3 sequence (DNA): TGCGCCAGCAGCTTGGGAGTCAGTCCGACCTACGAGCAGTACTTC.

This rearrangement joins TRBV25-1 to TRBJ2-7; no clear D. This CDR3 is built from 14 residues. V gave up 1 base and J gave up 1 base, with 8 bases separating them. Germline V gene data show CDR1 as MGHDK and CDR2 as SYGVNS. The CDR3 spells CASSESDDSYEQYF. In nucleotides, the CDR3 is TGTGCCAGCAGTGAATCGGATGATTCCTACGAGCAGTACTTC.

This chain connects TRBV11-2 to TRBJ2-7; the D gene is possibly TRBD1 (5 bases). From germline, CDR1 is SGHAT and CDR2 FQNNGV. The CDR3 extends over 16 amino acids. The V end was cut by 0 bases, the J end by 3 bases, with 15 bases between. The CDR3 DNA reads TGTGCCAGCAGCTTAGATGGGGAACAGGTTGGCTACGAGCAGTACTTC. Its translation: CASSLDGEQVGYEQYF. The full variable domain, with the rest looked up from reference TRBV11-2 and TRBJ2-7, is EAGVAQSPRYKIIEKRQSVAFWCNPISGHATLYWYQQILGQGPKLLIQFQNNGVVDDSQLPKDRFSAERLKGVDSTLKIQPAKLEDSAVYLCASSLDGEQVGYEQYFGPGTRLTVT.

This clonotype showed up just once. The chain recombines TRBV7-2 with TRBJ2-1; TRBD2 matches at 8 bases. V was pared by 1 base and J by 4 bases, with 9 bases of the junction left unmatched. Germline V gives CDR1 SGHTA, CDR2 FQGNSA. The CDR3 spans 17 residues. The CDR3 bases are TGTGCCAGCAGCTTAGAGACGGGACTAGGACCATACAATGAGCAGTTCTTC. Translating gives CASSLETGLGPYNEQFF.

The V gene is TRBV7-8, the J gene TRBJ2-1; no clear D. Trimming removed 0 bases from V and 4 bases from J, with 10 bases in between. This CDR3 comprises 15 residues. The germline V gene encodes CDR1 SGHVS and CDR2 FQNEAQ. The CDR3 nucleotides read TGTGCCAGCAGCTTAGCTAAGGCACAATACAATGAGCAGTTCTTC. Translated, it gives CASSLAKAQYNEQFF.

The chain uses TRBV3-1 and TRBJ2-1; D remains unclear. The CDR3 loop spans 13 amino acids. V dropped 7 bases and J dropped 5 bases, with 12 bases sitting between them. Germline CDR1 reads LGHDT; CDR2 reads YNNKEL (reference sequence). The DNA for the CDR3 is TGTGCCAGCAATCCCGCGGACCACAATGAGCAGTTCTTC. Protein: CASNPADHNEQFF.

V is TRBV7-8 and J is TRBJ1-5; possible D gene TRBD1, 5 bases. Trimming stripped 5 bases from V and 5 bases from J, with 16 bases between. The germline V gene encodes CDR1 SGHVS and CDR2 FQNEAQ. CDR3 length: 15 residues. The CDR3 reads CASSAAGAAYQPQHF. For the CDR3, the DNA is TGTGCCAGCAGCGCGGCTGGGGCAGCTTATCAGCCCCAGCATTTT.